This record covers a single T cell receptor (beta chain). The antigen this receptor binds is unknown. No base quality information exists; no much larger clone differs at one position. The collaborating institutions used their own protocols to collect whole blood in K2EDTA tubes. For TCRbeta analysis, collaborators shipped samples in one of three forms: frozen whole blood, isolated PBMCs, or DNA extracted from either of those sample types. This entry belongs to a study of blood T cell repertoires in COVID-19 (dated by TCRdb to 2018 to 2021). Background on the whole study: Samples covering the acute and convalescent phases of COVID-19 were provided by collaborators in the United States, Italy and Spain. Samples were obtained from the ongoing ImmuneRACE study (first 160 participants) and from over a thousand subjects provided by 6 global collaborators. Where available, HLA class I and class II types were taken from metadata supplied by the sample provider and were not determined by assay-based typing. The sample metadata nearly always contained a de-identified subject ID, COVID-19 status, age in years and sex. The repertoires were released in a freely available public database intended as a resource for research on the immune response to SARS-CoV-2. The dataset comprised deeply sampled blood TCRbeta repertoires from subjects exposed to, actively infected with, or recovered from COVID-19. The prospective study material was composed of cDNA or gDNA derived from T cells, B-cell-depleted T cells, or PBMCs. Results and caveats for the whole study, not just this receptor: How much clinical and demographic metadata was included differed by source and by participant, and the metadata was provided uncurated.

TCRbeta CDR3 regions were amplified from genomic DNA by means of the immunoSEQ Assay, a bias-controlled multiplex PCR. In the paper's pipeline: The number of nucleated cells in each sample was estimated by amplification of reference gene primers within the assay. To quantify the absolute abundance of each unique TCRbeta CDR3 rearrangement, sequence reads were collapsed and filtered. For each sample, productive Simpson clonality was calculated by taking the square root of Simpson's diversity index across productive rearrangements. As stored in TCRdb, this immuneACCESS dataset retains in-frame rearrangements with V and J assigned. A fraction of the clones does not appear; measured against another copy, unresolved V genes explain less than half of the discrepancy, and the remainder lacks a known reason. The V and J calls and clone size are taken from that table; D and trimming were inferred from the DNA. This sample is represented by tens of thousands of clones; 70% to 90% of them were singletons. More than 15% of the sample goes to the ten largest clones.

Sequenced: peripheral blood. The receptor was isolated from a woman of 80 years or more with acute or convalescent COVID-19.

The CDR3 amino acid sequence is: CASSPTSGRANVLTF. The DNA sequence is as follows: TGTGCCAGCAGTCCCACTAGCGGGAGGGCCAACGTCCTGACTTTC. The sequence links TRBV27 to TRBJ2-6; TRBD2 matches 10 bases in the middle. The CDR3 covers 15 residues, taking in both the cysteine and the phenylalanine. Of all the DNA, just the CDR3 is kept, 45 bases in frame from base 1. For CDR1 and CDR2, the germline V gene (reference sequence) lists MNHEY and SMNVEV. From V the trimming removes 5 bases and from J it removes 5 bases, while the gene matches leave 3 bases of the junction unaccounted for.